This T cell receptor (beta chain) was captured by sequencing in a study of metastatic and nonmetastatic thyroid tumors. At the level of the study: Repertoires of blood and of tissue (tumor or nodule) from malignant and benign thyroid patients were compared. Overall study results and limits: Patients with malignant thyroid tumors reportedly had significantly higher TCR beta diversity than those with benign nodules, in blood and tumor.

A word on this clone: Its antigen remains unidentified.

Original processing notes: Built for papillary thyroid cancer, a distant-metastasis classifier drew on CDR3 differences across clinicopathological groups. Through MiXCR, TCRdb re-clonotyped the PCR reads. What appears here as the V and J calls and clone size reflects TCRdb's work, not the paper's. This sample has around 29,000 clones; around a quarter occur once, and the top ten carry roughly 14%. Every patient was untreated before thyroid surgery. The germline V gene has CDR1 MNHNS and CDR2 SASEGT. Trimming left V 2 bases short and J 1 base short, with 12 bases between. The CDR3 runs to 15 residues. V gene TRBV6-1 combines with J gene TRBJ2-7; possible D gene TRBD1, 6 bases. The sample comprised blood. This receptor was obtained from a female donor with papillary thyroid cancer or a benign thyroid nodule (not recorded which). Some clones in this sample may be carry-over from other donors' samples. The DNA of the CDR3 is TGTGCCAGCAGTGAAACCCAGGACAGTTCCTACGAGCAGTACTTC. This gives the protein CASSETQDSSYEQYF.